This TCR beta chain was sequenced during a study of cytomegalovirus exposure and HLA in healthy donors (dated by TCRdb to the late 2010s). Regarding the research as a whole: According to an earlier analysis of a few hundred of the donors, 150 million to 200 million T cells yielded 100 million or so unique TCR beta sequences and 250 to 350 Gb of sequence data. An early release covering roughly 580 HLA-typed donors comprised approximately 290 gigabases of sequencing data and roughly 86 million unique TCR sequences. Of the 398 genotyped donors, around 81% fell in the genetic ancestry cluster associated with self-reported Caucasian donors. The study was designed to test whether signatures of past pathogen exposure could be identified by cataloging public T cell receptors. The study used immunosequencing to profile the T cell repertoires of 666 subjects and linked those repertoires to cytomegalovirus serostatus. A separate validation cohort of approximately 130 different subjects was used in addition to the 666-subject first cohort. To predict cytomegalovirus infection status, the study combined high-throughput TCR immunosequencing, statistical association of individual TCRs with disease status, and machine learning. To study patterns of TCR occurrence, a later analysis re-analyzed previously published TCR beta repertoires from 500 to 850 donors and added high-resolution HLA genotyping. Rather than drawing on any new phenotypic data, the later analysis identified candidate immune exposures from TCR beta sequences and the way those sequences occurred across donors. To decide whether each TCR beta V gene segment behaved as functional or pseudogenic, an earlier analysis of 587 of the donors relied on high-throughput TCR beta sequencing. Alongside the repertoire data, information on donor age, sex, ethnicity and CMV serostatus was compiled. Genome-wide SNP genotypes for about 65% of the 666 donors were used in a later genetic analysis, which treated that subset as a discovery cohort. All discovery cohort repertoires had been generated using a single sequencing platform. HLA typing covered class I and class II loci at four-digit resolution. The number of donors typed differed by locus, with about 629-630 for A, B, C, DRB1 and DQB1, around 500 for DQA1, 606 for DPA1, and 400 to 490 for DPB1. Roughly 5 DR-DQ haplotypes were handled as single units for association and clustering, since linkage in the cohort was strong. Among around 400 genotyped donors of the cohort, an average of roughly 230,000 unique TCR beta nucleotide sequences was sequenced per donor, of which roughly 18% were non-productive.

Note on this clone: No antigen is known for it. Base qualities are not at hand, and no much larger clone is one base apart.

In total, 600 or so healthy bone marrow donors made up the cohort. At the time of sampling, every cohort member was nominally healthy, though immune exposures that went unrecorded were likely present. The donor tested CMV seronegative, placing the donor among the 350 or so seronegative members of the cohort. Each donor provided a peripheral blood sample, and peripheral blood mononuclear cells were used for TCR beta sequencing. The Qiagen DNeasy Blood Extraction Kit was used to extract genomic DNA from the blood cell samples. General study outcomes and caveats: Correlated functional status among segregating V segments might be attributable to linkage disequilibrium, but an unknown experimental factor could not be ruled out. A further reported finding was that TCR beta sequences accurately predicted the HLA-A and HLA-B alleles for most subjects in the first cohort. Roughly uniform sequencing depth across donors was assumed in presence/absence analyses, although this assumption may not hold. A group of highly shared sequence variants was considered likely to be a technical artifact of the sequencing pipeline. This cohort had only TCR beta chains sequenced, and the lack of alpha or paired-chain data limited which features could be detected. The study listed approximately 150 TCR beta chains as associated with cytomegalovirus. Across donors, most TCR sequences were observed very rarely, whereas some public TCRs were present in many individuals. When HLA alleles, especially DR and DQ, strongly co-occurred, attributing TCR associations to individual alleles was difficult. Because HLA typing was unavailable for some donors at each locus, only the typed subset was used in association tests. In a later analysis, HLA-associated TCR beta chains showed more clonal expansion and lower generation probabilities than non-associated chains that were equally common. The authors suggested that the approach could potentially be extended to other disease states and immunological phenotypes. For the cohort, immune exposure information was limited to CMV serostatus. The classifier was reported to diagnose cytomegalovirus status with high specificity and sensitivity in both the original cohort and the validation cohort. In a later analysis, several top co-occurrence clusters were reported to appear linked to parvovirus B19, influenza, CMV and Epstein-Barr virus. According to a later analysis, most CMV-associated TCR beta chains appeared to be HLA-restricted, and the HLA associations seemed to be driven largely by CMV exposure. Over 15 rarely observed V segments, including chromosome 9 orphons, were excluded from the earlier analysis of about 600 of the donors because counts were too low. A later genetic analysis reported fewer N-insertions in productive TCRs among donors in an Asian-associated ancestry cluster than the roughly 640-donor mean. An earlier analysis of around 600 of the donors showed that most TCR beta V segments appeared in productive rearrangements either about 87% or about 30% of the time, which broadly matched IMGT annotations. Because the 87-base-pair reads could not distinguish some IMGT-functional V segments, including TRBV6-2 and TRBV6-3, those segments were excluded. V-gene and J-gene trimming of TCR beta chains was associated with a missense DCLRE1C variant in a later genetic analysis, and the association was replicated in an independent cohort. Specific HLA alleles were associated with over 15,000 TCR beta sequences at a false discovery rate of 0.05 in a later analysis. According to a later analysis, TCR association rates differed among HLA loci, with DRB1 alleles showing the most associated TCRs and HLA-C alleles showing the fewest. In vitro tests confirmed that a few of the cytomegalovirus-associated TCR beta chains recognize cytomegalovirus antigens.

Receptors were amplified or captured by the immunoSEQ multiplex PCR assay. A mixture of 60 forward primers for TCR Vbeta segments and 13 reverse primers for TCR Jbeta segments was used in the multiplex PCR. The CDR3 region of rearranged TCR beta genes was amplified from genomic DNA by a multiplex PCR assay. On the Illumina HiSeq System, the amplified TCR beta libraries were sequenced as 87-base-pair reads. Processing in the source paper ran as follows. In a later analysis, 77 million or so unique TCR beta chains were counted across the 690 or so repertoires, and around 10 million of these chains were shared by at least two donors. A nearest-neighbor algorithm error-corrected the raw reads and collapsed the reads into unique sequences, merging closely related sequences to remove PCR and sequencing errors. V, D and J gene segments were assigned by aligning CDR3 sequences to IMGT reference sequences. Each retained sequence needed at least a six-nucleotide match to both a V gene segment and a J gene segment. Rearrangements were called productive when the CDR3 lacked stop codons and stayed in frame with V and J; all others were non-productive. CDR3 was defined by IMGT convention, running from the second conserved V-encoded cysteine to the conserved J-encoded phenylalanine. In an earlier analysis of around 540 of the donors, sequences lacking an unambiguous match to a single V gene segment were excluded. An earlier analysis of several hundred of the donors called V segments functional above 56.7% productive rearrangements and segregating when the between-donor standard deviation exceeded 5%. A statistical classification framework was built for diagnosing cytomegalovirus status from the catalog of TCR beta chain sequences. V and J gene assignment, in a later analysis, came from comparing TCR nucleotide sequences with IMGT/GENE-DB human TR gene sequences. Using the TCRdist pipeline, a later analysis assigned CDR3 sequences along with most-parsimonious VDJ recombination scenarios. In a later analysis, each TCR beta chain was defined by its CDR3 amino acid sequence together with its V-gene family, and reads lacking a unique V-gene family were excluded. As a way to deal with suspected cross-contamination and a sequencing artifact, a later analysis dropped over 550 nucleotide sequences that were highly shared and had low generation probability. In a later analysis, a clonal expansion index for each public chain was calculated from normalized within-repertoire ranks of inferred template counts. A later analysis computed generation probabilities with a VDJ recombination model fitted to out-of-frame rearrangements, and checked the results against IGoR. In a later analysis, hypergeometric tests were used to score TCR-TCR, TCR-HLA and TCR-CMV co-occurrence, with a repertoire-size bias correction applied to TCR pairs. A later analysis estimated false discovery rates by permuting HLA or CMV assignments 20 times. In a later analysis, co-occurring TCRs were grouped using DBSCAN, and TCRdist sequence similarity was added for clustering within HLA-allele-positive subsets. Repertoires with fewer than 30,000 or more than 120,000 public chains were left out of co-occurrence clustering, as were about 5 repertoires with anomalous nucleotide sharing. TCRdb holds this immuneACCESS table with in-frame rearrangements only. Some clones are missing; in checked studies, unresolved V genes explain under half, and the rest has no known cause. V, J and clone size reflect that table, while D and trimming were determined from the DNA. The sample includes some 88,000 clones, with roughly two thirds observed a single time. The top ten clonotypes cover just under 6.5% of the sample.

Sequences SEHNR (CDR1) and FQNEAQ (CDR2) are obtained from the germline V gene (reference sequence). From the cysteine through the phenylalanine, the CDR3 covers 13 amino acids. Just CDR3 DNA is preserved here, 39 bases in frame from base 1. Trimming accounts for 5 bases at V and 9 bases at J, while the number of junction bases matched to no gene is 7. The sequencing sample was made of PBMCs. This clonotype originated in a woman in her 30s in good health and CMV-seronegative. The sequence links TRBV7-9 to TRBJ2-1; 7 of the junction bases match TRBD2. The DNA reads TGTGCCAGCAGCCCCGGGACTACGAGTGAGCAGTTCTTC. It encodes CASSPGTTSEQFF.